One and the same sample provided the 29 T cell receptor beta chains below, sequenced in a study of cytomegalovirus exposure and HLA in healthy donors. The table came from immunoSEQ multiplex PCR; TCRdb's copy has only in-frame clones and leaves some out. The sample lists roughly 260,000 clones, 90% seen once, with under 0.4% in the top ten. Sequencing was performed on PBMCs. These receptors were collected from a young woman in good health and CMV-seronegative.

This clone has only one observation. V usage is TRBV6-6 and J usage is TRBJ1-2; possible D gene TRBD1, 5 bases. The CDR3 loop spans 15 amino acids. V lost 3 bases to trimming and J lost 8 bases, with 19 bases between them. Germline V gene lookup returns CDR1 MNHNY and CDR2 SVGAGI (reference sequence). The chain's CDR3 is CASSYVEDIVLGYTF. CDR3 coding DNA: TGTGCCAGCAGTTATGTCGAGGACATAGTATTAGGCTACACCTTC.

This chain connects TRBV4-3 to TRBJ2-3; D not certain. Germline values: CDR1 LGHNA, CDR2 YSLEER. V was cut by 0 bases and J by 4 bases, with 8 bases left in between. This CDR3 comprises 14 residues. The CDR3 coding sequence is TGCGCCAGCAGCCAAGAGTGGCTAGCAGATACGCAGTATTTT. Protein product: CASSQEWLADTQYF.

The chain employs TRBV27 and TRBJ2-3; 10 bases are shared with TRBD1. CDR1 is MNHEY and CDR2 is SMNVEV in the germline V gene (reference sequence). There are 17 residues in the CDR3. V was pared by 6 bases and J by 3 bases, with 12 bases of the junction left unmatched. The CDR3: CASSPVESDRGTDTQYF. DNA of the CDR3: TGTGCCAGCAGCCCCGTCGAGTCGGACAGGGGGACAGATACGCAGTATTTT.

With regard to this clone: Distinct nucleotide sequences in the sample also encode this CDR3. This chain uses TRBV11-2 with TRBJ1-1; no firm D call. CDR3 length equals 13 residues. Trimming stripped 0 bases from V and 3 bases from J, with 5 bases between. Germline loops: CDR1 SGHAT, CDR2 FQNNGV. CDR3 residues: CASSLDRDTEAFF. CDR3 in DNA: TGTGCCAGCAGCTTAGACCGGGACACTGAAGCTTTCTTT.

The DNA of the CDR3 is TGTGCCAGCAGGGCCGGAGGGAGAAGTTCCTACAATGAGCAGTTCTTC. Translation gives CASRAGGRSSYNEQFF. The chain employs TRBV2 and TRBJ2-1; a weak D match, TRBD2 (6 bases). This CDR3 comprises 16 residues. Germline V gene sequence: CDR1 SNHLY, CDR2 FYNNEI. Trimming shortened V by 6 bases and J by 1 base, and 16 bases separated the two germline ends.

The genes are TRBV18 and TRBJ2-2; TRBD2 aligns across 8 bases. The CDR3 has 13 amino acids. V shed 3 bases, J shed 7 bases, and the junction held 1 base outside the gene matches. Germline CDR1 is KGHSH and CDR2 is LQKENI. DNA for the CDR3: TGTGCCAGCTCACCGCGGGAGGACGGGGAGCTGTTTTTT. This sequence encodes CASSPREDGELFF.

This sequence joins TRBV28 and TRBJ1-6; 7 bases agree with TRBD1. The germline CDR1 and CDR2 sequences are MDHEN and SYDVKM. The CDR3 contains 15 residues. Trimming took 5 bases from V and 10 from J; bases not matched to a gene: 11. DNA for the CDR3: TGTGCCAGCAGTCACACAGGGGTTGGAGGCTCACCCCTCCACTTT. It specifies CASSHTGVGGSPLHF.

The rearrangement uses TRBV7-2 and TRBJ1-1; 9 nucleotides match TRBD1. Germline V gene data show CDR1 as SGHTA and CDR2 as FQGNSA. CDR3 size: 14 residues. After removal of 5 bases from V and 3 bases from J, the junction contained 4 bases not matched to a gene. This chain's CDR3 is CASSPGTGYTEAFF. The CDR3 DNA reads as TGTGCCAGCAGCCCGGGGACAGGGTACACTGAAGCTTTCTTT.

The rearrangement links TRBV30 to TRBJ2-1; D gene ambiguous. V lost 3 bases and J 8 bases, leaving 20 bases between the germline ends. The length of the CDR3 is 15 residues. Germline values: CDR1 GTSNPN, CDR2 SVGIG (reference sequence). CDR3 residues: CAWRDLGSNMDEQFF. For the CDR3, the DNA is TGTGCCTGGAGGGATCTAGGATCAAATATGGATGAGCAGTTCTTC.

Note on this clone: Other DNA sequences in this sample translate to the same CDR3. The rearrangement joins TRBV2 to TRBJ2-1; 8 bases match TRBD1. Germline V gives CDR1 SNHLY, CDR2 FYNNEI. After removal of 6 bases from V and 2 bases from J, the junction contained 3 bases not matched to a gene. The CDR3 length is 14 residues. The chain's CDR3 is CASSLQGAYNEQFF. CDR3 DNA sequence: TGTGCCAGCAGCCTACAGGGGGCCTACAATGAGCAGTTCTTC. Together with reference TRBV2 and TRBJ2-1, the CDR3 gives the full variable domain: EPEVTQTPSHQVTQMGQEVILRCVPISNHLYFYWYRQILGQKVEFLVSFYNNEISEKSEIFDDQFSVERPDGSNFTLKIRSTKLEDSAMYFCASSLQGAYNEQFFGPGTRLTVL.

A word on this clone: Within the sample, other DNA sequences also encode this same CDR3. This chain links TRBV4-3 with TRBJ2-7, with TRBD1 matching 10 bases. CDR1 LGHNA and CDR2 YSLEER come from the germline V gene. J gave up 4 bases and V 1 base, and 4 bases lay outside the gene matches. CDR3 size: 15 residues. The CDR3 spells CASSQAGTGAYEQYF. DNA of the CDR3: TGCGCCAGCAGCCAAGCCGGGACAGGGGCGTACGAGCAGTACTTC.

This sequence joins TRBV19 and TRBJ2-5; 10 bases fit TRBD1. The junction had 4 bases not matched to a gene; V was cut back by 1 base and J by 5 bases. The CDR3 is made up of 15 amino acids. Per the germline V gene, CDR1 is LNHDA and CDR2 is SQIVND (reference sequence). Here the CDR3 reads CASSIVGTGDETQYF. The CDR3 region has the DNA TGTGCCAGTAGTATAGTAGGGACAGGGGACGAGACCCAGTACTTC.

V and J are TRBV4-1 and TRBJ2-6; 10 nucleotides line up with TRBD1. CDR1 is MGHRA, CDR2 YSYEKL, per germline. The ends lost 0 bases at V and 0 bases at J; junction bases unmatched: 5. There are 19 residues in the CDR3. CDR3 DNA: TGCGCCAGCAGCCAAGATGTCGGACAGGGGGTCTCTGGGGCCAACGTCCTGACTTTC. Protein product: CASSQDVGQGVSGANVLTF.

This clone was seen just once. The chain uses TRBV9 and TRBJ1-6, with a possible D match to TRBD1 (5 bases). Deletions cut 0 bases from V and 9 bases from J, with 16 bases between. Germline V gives CDR1 SGDLS, CDR2 YYNGEE. The CDR3 extends over 16 amino acids. The CDR3 DNA sequence: TGTGCCAGCAGCGTAGTAGCGGGACCAGGGATTTCACCCCTCCACTTT. This translates into CASSVVAGPGISPLHF.

Concerning this clone itself: Other nucleotide sequences from this sample produce the same CDR3. This chain joins TRBV6-5 and TRBJ2-5; a possible D gene is TRBD2 (5 bases). This CDR3 is 12 amino acids long. The ends were cut back, 6 bases at V and 4 bases at J, with 9 bases in the middle. Germline V CDR1 and CDR2: MNHEY, SVGAGI. The CDR3 loop is CASRPGGETQYF. In nucleotides, the CDR3 is TGTGCCAGCAGACCTGGAGGAGAGACCCAGTACTTC.

As for this clone: This may be a read error, as it is one base from a much larger clone. The genes are TRBV6-4 and TRBJ2-2, with 8 bases that match TRBD2. After removal of 6 bases from V and 3 bases from J, the junction contained 0 bases not matched to a gene. CDR3 size: 13 residues. Germline CDR1 MRHNA, CDR2 SNTAGT. The CDR3 sequence: CASSGGDTGELFF. The CDR3 DNA reads TGTGCCAGCAGCGGGGGGGACACCGGGGAGCTGTTTTTT.

This sequence joins TRBV5-6 and TRBJ1-1; D is undetermined. The CDR3 spans 13 residues. Germline V lookup: CDR1 SGHDT, CDR2 YYEEEE. With 4 bases removed from V and 0 bases from J, the gap between germline ends came to 7 bases. In nucleotides, the CDR3 is TGTGCCAGCAGCCTTTACTTGAACACTGAAGCTTTCTTT. Its protein is CASSLYLNTEAFF.

This chain links TRBV7-2 with TRBJ2-7; 8 bases agree with TRBD2. Germline loops: CDR1 SGHTA, CDR2 FQGNSA. The CDR3 loop spans 17 amino acids. Trimming took 8 bases from V and 4 from J; bases not matched to a gene: 19. CDR3 protein: CASAAETGGPYRYEQYF. The CDR3 nucleotides read TGTGCCAGCGCAGCCGAGACGGGGGGGCCATATCGGTACGAGCAGTACTTC.

The chain links TRBV9 to TRBJ2-7; D is uncertain. CDR3 length: 13 amino acids. Germline V gives CDR1 SGDLS, CDR2 YYNGEE. Trimming shortened V by 2 bases and J by 1 base, and 7 bases separated the two germline ends. The CDR3 coding sequence is TGTGCCAGCAGCGTGGGCCTTTCCTACGAGCAGTACTTC. Translating gives CASSVGLSYEQYF.

The V gene is TRBV5-1, the J gene TRBJ2-1; TRBD2 agrees at 15 bases. The trim removed 0 bases at V and 2 bases at J, leaving 9 bases unmatched. There are 20 residues in the CDR3. CDR1 and CDR2 (germline): SGHRS, YFSETQ. CDR3 nucleotide sequence: TGCGCCAGCAGCTTGGTTTTGGGACTAGCGGGGGGTAATACCTACAATGAGCAGTTCTTC. The encoded protein is CASSLVLGLAGGNTYNEQFF. Based on the CDR3 plus reference TRBV5-1 and TRBJ2-1, the full variable domain is KAGVTQTPRYLIKTRGQQVTLSCSPISGHRSVSWYQQTPGQGLQFLFEYFSETQRNKGNFPGRFSGRQFSNSRSEMNVSTLELGDSALYLCASSLVLGLAGGNTYNEQFFGPGTRLTVL.

V is TRBV28 and J is TRBJ1-5; D gene ambiguous. CDR1 is MDHEN and CDR2 is SYDVKM in the germline V gene. With 4 bases removed from V and 4 bases from J, the gap between germline ends came to 8 bases. There are 13 residues in the CDR3. CDR3 nucleotides: TGTGCCAGCAGTTACGGGTTTAATCAGCCCCAGCATTTT. Residues: CASSYGFNQPQHF.

This clone has only a few counts. This rearrangement joins TRBV6-6 to TRBJ1-5; no clear D gene. The length of the CDR3 is 14 residues. CDR1 and CDR2 from the germline V gene are MNHNY and SVGAGI (reference sequence). Trimming stripped 6 bases from V and 3 bases from J, with 12 bases between. DNA of the CDR3: TGTGCCAGCAGACACTGGGCAGTCAATCAGCCCCAGCATTTT. Encoded protein: CASRHWAVNQPQHF.

For this clone: Within the sample, other DNA sequences also encode this same CDR3. The chain is built from TRBV5-6 and TRBJ1-5; D is perhaps TRBD1 (6 bases). The CDR3 has 15 residues. Germline V gene data show CDR1 as SGHDT and CDR2 as YYEEEE. V was cut by 0 bases and J by 4 bases, with 11 bases left in between. The CDR3 spells CASSLAGQGNQPQHF. DNA of the CDR3: TGTGCCAGCAGCTTGGCCGGCCAGGGGAATCAGCCCCAGCATTTT. Full variable domain (outside the CDR3, taken from reference TRBV5-6 and TRBJ1-5): DAGVTQSPTHLIKTRGQQVTLRCSPKSGHDTVSWYQQALGQGPQFIFQYYEEEERQRGNFPDRFSGHQFPNYSSELNVNALLLGDSALYLCASSLAGQGNQPQHFGDGTRLSIL.

This clone turned up a few times. This chain uses TRBV25-1 with TRBJ1-5, with TRBD1 as a possible D gene (6 bases). V gave up 3 bases and J gave up 3 bases, with 12 bases separating them. The CDR3 spans 15 residues. The V gene's germline CDR1 is MGHDK and CDR2 SYGVNS. The chain's CDR3 is CASSERTAVNQPQHF. The CDR3 nucleotides read TGTGCCAGCAGTGAGAGGACAGCAGTCAATCAGCCCCAGCATTTT.

The genes are TRBV2 and TRBJ1-4, with D possibly matching TRBD1 (5 bases). The germline gives CDR1 SNHLY, CDR2 FYNNEI. Trimming took off 6 bases at V and 5 bases at J, with 19 bases between the two ends. The CDR3 sequence is 16 residues long. The CDR3 region is CASSKGTATPNEKLFF. CDR3 sequence (DNA): TGTGCCAGCAGCAAAGGGACTGCCACCCCCAATGAAAAACTGTTTTTT. The whole variable domain, filled in from reference TRBV2 and TRBJ1-4, reads EPEVTQTPSHQVTQMGQEVILRCVPISNHLYFYWYRQILGQKVEFLVSFYNNEISEKSEIFDDQFSVERPDGSNFTLKIRSTKLEDSAMYFCASSKGTATPNEKLFFGSGTQLSVL.

The genes are TRBV4-3 and TRBJ2-2; TRBD1 might be the D (6 bases). CDR1 LGHNA and CDR2 YSLEER come from the germline V gene. Trimming left V 5 bases short and J 2 bases short, with 21 bases between. The CDR3 runs 18 residues. CDR3 sequence: CASSFDKSGTTNTGELFF. The CDR3 DNA is TGCGCCAGCAGCTTCGACAAGTCCGGGACAACCAACACCGGGGAGCTGTTTTTT.

Comment on this clone: Other DNA variants within this sample encode the same CDR3. CDR3 sequence (DNA): TGTGCCAGCAGCTTGGAAGCGGGGGGGAATGAGCAGTTCTTC. Its protein product is CASSLEAGGNEQFF. This chain joins TRBV5-4 and TRBJ2-1, with TRBD2 matching over 10 bases. Germline assignment: CDR1 SGHNT and CDR2 YYREEE (reference sequence). CDR3 length: 14 residues. V was clipped by 0 bases and J by 7 bases; unmatched bases: 1.

The chain has TRBV28 and TRBJ1-1; 8 bases are shared with TRBD1. The V gene end was trimmed by 3 bases and the J gene end by 4 bases; junction bases not matched to a gene: 10. Germline CDR1 and CDR2: MDHEN and SYDVKM. The CDR3 loop spans 16 amino acids. CDR3 protein: CASSFLRLDRGTEAFF. CDR3 DNA: TGTGCCAGCAGTTTTTTAAGGTTAGACAGGGGCACTGAAGCTTTCTTT. Looking up the rest from reference TRBV28 and TRBJ1-1 gives the full variable domain: DVKVTQSSRYLVKRTGEKVFLECVQDMDHENMFWYRQDPGLGLRLIYFSYDVKMKEKGDIPEGYSVSREKKERFSLILESASTNQTSMYLCASSFLRLDRGTEAFFGQGTRLTVV.

The chain carries TRBV19 and TRBJ1-1; TRBD1 might be the D (5 bases). Trimming pared 7 bases from V and 0 bases from J, leaving 18 bases between. Germline loops: CDR1 LNHDA, CDR2 SQIVND (reference sequence). This CDR3 has 16 residues. The CDR3 spells CASTNPARTLNTEAFF. As DNA, the CDR3 is TGTGCCAGTACCAATCCCGCTCGGACACTGAACACTGAAGCTTTCTTT.